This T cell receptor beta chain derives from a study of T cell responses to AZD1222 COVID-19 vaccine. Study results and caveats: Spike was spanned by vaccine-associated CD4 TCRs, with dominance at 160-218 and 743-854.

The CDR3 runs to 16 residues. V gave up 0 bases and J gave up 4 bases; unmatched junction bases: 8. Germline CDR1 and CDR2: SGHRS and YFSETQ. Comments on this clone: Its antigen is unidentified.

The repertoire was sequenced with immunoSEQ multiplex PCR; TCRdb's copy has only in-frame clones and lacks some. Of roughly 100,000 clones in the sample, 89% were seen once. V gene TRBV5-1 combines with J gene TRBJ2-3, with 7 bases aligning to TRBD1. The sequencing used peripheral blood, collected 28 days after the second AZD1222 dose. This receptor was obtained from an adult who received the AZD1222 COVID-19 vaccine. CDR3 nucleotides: TGCGCCAGCAGCTTGGGGGGCGCAGGGGGATCAGATACGCAGTATTTT. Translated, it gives CASSLGGAGGSDTQYF. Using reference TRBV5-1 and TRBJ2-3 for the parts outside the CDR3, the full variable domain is KAGVTQTPRYLIKTRGQQVTLSCSPISGHRSVSWYQQTPGQGLQFLFEYFSETQRNKGNFPGRFSGRQFSNSRSEMNVSTLELGDSALYLCASSLGGAGGSDTQYFGPGTRLTVL.